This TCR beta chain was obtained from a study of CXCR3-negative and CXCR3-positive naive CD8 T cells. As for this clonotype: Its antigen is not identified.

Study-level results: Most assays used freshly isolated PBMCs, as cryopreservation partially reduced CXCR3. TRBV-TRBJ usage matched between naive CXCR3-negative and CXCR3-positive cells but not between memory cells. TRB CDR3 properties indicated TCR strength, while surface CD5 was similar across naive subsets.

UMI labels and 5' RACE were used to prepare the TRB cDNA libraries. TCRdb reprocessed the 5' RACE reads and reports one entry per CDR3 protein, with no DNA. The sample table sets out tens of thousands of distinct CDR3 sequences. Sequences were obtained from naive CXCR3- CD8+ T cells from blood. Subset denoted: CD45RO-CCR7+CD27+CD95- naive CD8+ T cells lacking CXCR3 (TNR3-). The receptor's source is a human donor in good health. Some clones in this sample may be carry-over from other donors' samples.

The CDR3 here is CASKRGQGLDEQYF. V gene TRBV2 combines with J gene TRBJ2-7; TCRdb returns TRBD1, unconfirmable since there is no DNA. The CDR3 contains 14 residues. Per the germline V gene, CDR1 is SNHLY and CDR2 is FYNNEI.